This T cell receptor (beta chain) emerged from a study of control samples from healthy donors and cancer patients (dated by TCRdb to 2019 to 2021). Of note for this clone: Its antigen has not been determined. There are no base qualities to consult, and no much larger clone falls within one base.

The germline V gene supplies CDR1 LGHNT and CDR2 FRNRAP. The junction shows trimming of 6 bases on V and 5 bases on J, plus 16 bases between the germline ends. From the cysteine through the phenylalanine, the CDR3 covers 15 amino acids. Only CDR3 DNA is held: 45 bases, read in frame from base 1. Receptors were amplified or captured by the immunoSEQ multiplex PCR assay. The source is immuneACCESS, and TCRdb retained only in-frame sequences with V and J called. Part of the clones is not carried over; for the studies checked, unresolved V genes explain less than half of this, and the remainder is unexplained. The sample contains 100,000 to 150,000 clones, 80% to 95% of them found a single time. 2.5% of the sample is in the top ten clones.

The chain links TRBV12-5 with TRBJ2-2; no D gene can be assigned with confidence. Material for sequencing was blood. This clonotype was obtained from a man aged 18 to 30 in good health. The DNA reads as follows: TGTGCTAGTGGGGCGCCTGACGAGTCGACCGGGGAGCTGTTTTTT. This sequence encodes CASGAPDESTGELFF.